The source of this T cell receptor (beta chain) is a study of T cell responses to AZD1222 COVID-19 vaccine (dated by TCRdb to 2020 to 2023). Regarding the complete study: AZD1222 recipients with second doses at about 4 weeks or about 12 weeks were pooled, because spike-specific TCR depth and breadth did not differ between schedules. Trial participants were enrolled into age subgroups of 18-55, 56-69 and 70-plus years, which contained around 150, 28 and 57 TCR-sequenced participants, respectively. A total of around 240 trial participants underwent TCR sequencing, of whom about 210 received two doses of AZD1222 and about 25 received two doses of the MenACWY control vaccine.

A remark on this clone: Its antigen specificity is not known. The sample holds no much larger clone one base away, and base qualities are not on file.

Study-wide findings and limitations: Participants were mostly white British, with more females than males. The authors suggested clonal diversity may have been underestimated. Nearly half of unique spike-specific TCRs reportedly recognized epitopes outside regions mutated in the B.1.351 and B.1.1.7 variants. The vaccine-associated CD4 TCRs covered the entire spike protein, and the dominant responses fell in regions 160-218 and 743-854. A significant rise in spike-specific TCR breadth and depth was observed after two AZD1222 doses relative to day 0 and relative to MenACWY recipients. Because no day 14 peak-response samples were available, the repertoires could be characterized only after the peak T cell response. The 56-69-year group was small, and its depth increase did not reach significance, likely because of low power. Conclusions about previously exposed vaccinees are limited because only five to seven AZD1222 recipients were SARS-CoV-2 seropositive at baseline.

The germline V gene (reference sequence) gives CDR1 as LGHDT and CDR2 as YNNKEL. The junction shows trimming of 3 bases on V and 1 base on J, plus 14 bases between the germline ends. The CDR3 holds 16 amino acids from the cysteine to the phenylalanine. The read is trimmed to its CDR3 DNA, 48 bases read in frame from base 1. The CDR3 regions of human TCRbeta chains were subjected to immunosequencing. Concerning the study's data processing: TCRs in the repertoires were matched against a reference library of SARS-CoV-2-specific TCRs that had been generated with the MIRA antigen-specificity platform. Breadth was defined as the fraction of unique TCRs that were SARS-CoV-2-associated. Depth was defined as the fraction of total T cells that were SARS-CoV-2-associated. Each spike-specific TCR was assigned to its reactive spike region and to a CD4 or CD8 class using the MIRA data. Log10-transformed breadth and depth values were compared by one-way ANOVA with Sidak's multiple comparisons tests. TCRdb carries this immuneACCESS record with in-frame sequences only. Its versions omit some clonotypes, under half of them owing to an unresolved V gene in the studies checked, with the rest unexplained. V and J calls and clone size are as listed in that table; D and trimming were resolved from the DNA. Here the sample has 140,000 to 150,000 clones; roughly 91% occur a single time. The top ten clonotypes cover roughly 2% of the sample.

According to the study, the label for this sample's time point signals: baseline before first vaccination. Vaccinee samples were obtained from the UK trials COV001 and COV002, which included a single-blind randomized controlled phase 2/3 trial of AZD1222 (ChAdOx1 nCoV-19) in healthy adults. For TCRbeta chain sequencing, PBMC samples were collected from trial participants at day 0 and at day 28 after the second dose. The sample was peripheral blood, taken on day 0 of AZD1222 vaccination. The rearranged chain carries TRBV3-1 (or the pseudogene TRBV3-2) and TRBJ2-3; there is no confident call for the D gene. The origin of this receptor is an adult in good health. The CDR3 region reads CASSHERRFRTDTQYF. The DNA sequence is as follows: TGTGCCAGCAGCCACGAAAGACGGTTTCGCACAGATACGCAGTATTTT.